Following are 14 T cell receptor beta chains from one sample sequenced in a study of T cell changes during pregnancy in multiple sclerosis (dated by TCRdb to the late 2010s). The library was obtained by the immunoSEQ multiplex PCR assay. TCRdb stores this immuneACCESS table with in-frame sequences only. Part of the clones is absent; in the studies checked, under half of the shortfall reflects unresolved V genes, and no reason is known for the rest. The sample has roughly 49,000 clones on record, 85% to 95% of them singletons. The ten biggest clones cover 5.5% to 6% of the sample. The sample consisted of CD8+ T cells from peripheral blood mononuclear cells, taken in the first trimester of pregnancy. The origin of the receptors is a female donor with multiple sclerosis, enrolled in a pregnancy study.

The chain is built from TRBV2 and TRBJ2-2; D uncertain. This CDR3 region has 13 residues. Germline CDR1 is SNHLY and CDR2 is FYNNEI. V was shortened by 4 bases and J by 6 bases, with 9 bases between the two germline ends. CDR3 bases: TGTGCCAGCAGTGCTGGGCAAGCCGGGGAGCTGTTTTTT. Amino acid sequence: CASSAGQAGELFF. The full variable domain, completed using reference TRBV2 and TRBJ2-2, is EPEVTQTPSHQVTQMGQEVILRCVPISNHLYFYWYRQILGQKVEFLVSFYNNEISEKSEIFDDQFSVERPDGSNFTLKIRSTKLEDSAMYFCASSAGQAGELFFGEGSRLTVL.

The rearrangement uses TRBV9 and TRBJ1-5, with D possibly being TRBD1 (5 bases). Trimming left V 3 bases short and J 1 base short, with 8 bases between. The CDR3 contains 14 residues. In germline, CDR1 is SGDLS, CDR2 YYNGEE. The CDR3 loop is CASSAQGSNQPQHF. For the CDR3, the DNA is TGTGCCAGCAGCGCCCAGGGAAGCAATCAGCCCCAGCATTTT.

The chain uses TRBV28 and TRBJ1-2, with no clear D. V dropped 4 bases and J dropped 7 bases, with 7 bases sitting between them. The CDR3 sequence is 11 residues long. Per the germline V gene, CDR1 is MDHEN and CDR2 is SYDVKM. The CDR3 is CASSYSRGYTF. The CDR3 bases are TGTGCCAGCAGTTACTCTCGTGGCTACACCTTC.

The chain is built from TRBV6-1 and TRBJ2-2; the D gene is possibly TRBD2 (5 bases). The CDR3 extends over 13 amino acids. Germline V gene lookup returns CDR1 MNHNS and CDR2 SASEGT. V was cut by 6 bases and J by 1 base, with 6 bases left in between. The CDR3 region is CASRLENTGELFF. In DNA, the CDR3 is TGTGCCAGCAGACTAGAGAACACCGGGGAGCTGTTTTTT.

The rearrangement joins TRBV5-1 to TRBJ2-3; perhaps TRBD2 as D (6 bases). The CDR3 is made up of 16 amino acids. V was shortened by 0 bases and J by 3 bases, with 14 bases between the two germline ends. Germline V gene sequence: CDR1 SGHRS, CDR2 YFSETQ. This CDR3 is CASSLGVADATDTQYF. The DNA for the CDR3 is TGCGCCAGCAGCTTGGGCGTAGCGGACGCGACAGATACGCAGTATTTT.

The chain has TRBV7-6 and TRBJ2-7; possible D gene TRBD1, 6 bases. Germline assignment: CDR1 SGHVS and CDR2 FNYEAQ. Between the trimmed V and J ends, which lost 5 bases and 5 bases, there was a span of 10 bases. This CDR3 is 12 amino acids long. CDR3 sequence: CASSPTGNEQYF. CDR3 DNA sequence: TGTGCCAGCAGCCCCACAGGGAACGAGCAGTACTTC.

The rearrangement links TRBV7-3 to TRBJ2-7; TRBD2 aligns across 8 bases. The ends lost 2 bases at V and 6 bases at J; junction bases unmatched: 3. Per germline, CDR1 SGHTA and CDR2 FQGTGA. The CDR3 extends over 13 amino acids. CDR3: CASSLGLAGEQYF. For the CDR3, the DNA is TGTGCCAGCAGCTTAGGACTAGCTGGCGAGCAGTACTTC. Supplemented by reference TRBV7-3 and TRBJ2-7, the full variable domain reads GAGVSQTPSNKVTEKGKYVELRCDPISGHTALYWYRQSLGQGPEFLIYFQGTGAADDSGLPNDRFFAVRPEGSVSTLKIQRTERGDSAVYLCASSLGLAGEQYFGPGTRLTVT.

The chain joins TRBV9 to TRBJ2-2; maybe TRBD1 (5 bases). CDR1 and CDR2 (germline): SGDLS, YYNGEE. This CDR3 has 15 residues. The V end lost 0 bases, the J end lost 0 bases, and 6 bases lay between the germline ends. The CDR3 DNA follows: TGTGCCAGCAGCGTAGGACAGACGAACACCGGGGAGCTGTTTTTT. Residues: CASSVGQTNTGELFF.

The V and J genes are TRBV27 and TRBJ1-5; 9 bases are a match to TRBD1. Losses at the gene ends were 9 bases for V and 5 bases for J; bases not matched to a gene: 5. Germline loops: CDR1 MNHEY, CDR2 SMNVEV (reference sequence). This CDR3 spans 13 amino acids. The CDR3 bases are TGTGCCAGTGGACAGGGGACTCATCAGCCCCAGCATTTT. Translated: CASGQGTHQPQHF.

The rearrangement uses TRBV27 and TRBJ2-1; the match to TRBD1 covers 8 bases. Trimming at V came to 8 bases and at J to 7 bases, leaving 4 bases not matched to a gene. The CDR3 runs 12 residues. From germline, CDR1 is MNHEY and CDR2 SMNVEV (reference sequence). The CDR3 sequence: CASGQGANEQFF. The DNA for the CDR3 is TGTGCCAGCGGGCAGGGGGCGAATGAGCAGTTCTTC.

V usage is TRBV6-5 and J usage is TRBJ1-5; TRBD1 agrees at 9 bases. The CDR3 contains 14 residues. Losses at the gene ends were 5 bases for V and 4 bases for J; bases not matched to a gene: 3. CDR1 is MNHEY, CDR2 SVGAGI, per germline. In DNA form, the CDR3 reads TGTGCCAGCAGTCGGACAGGGGTAAATCAGCCCCAGCATTTT. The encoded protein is CASSRTGVNQPQHF.

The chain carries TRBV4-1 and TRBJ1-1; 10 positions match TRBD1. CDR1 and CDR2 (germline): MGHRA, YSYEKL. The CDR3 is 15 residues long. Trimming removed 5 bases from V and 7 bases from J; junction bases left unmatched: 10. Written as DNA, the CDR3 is TGCGCCAGCAGCGACCCGGGACAGGGGTTAGGTGAAGCTTTCTTT. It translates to CASSDPGQGLGEAFF.

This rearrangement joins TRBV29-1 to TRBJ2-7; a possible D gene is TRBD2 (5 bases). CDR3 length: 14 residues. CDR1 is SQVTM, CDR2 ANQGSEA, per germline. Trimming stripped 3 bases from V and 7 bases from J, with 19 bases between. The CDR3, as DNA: TGCAGCGTTGATGGTGTCCGGGGAACTAGGGAGCAGTACTTC. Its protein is CSVDGVRGTREQYF.

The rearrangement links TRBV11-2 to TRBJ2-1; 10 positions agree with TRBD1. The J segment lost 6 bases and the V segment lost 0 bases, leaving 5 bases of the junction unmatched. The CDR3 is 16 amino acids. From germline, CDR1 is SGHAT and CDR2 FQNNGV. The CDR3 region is CASSLEMGTGANEQFF. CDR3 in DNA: TGTGCCAGCAGCTTAGAAATGGGGACAGGGGCCAATGAGCAGTTCTTC.